The 24 T cell receptor beta chains in this list originate from one sample, sequenced in a study of blood T cells in healthy people across ages. Alongside a J-beta primer mix, a sample-barcoded 5' primer served in a second PCR lasting about 6 to 11 cycles. MiXCR, run by TCRdb on the 5' RACE reads, gives a single entry per CDR3 protein. The repertoire has about 730,000 distinct CDR3 sequences, about 42% of them found once; the top ten carry 20% to 25%. Source material: blood. Receptor source: a woman between 55 and 75 years old in good health.

The chain carries TRBV7-9 and TRBJ2-3; 7 nucleotides align to TRBD1. J gave up 4 bases and V 3 bases, and 4 bases lay outside the gene matches. Germline V gives CDR1 SEHNR, CDR2 FQNEAQ (reference sequence). This CDR3 comprises 14 residues. CDR3 nucleotide sequence: TGTGCCAGCAGCTTCACTCAGGGGGCAGATACGCAGTATTTT. Amino acids: CASSFTQGADTQYF.

Only a few counts were recorded for this clonotype. The rearrangement joins TRBV7-2 to TRBJ2-7, with D hard to call. The V gene's germline CDR1 is SGHTA and CDR2 FQGNSA. V gave up 3 bases and J gave up 4 bases, with 10 bases separating them. The CDR3 is 13 residues long. In DNA form, the CDR3 reads TGTGCCAGCAGCTTGGCGGAGCAATACGAGCAGTACTTC. It specifies CASSLAEQYEQYF.

The rearrangement uses TRBV4-3 and TRBJ2-4, with D maybe TRBD2 (6 bases). The J call may be incorrect, as the DNA end agrees better with TRBJ2-7. From germline, CDR1 is LGHNA and CDR2 YSLEER. The CDR3 loop spans 14 amino acids. DNA of the CDR3: TGCGCCAGCAGCCAAGTGACGGGAGCCTACGAGCAGTACTTC. Protein: CASSQVTGAYEQYF.

The chain recombines TRBV6-5 with TRBJ1-2; D gene unclear. Germline V CDR1 and CDR2: MNHEY, SVGAGI. CDR3 length: 14 residues. Trimming shortened V by 6 bases and J by 0 bases, and 11 bases separated the two germline ends. CDR3 DNA: TGTGCCAGCAGAAGAGGGTACCCTAACTATGGCTACACCTTC. This sequence encodes CASRRGYPNYGYTF.

The gene calls are TRBV4-3 and TRBJ2-7; 7 bases are a match to TRBD2. The CDR3 spans 16 residues. Germline CDR1 LGHNA, CDR2 YSLEER. Unmatched junction bases numbered 10, after V lost 1 base and J lost 4 bases. In nucleotides, the CDR3 is TGCGCCAGCAGCCAAGTTTCTTCGAGCGGGGTGTACGAGCAGTACTTC. This codes for CASSQVSSSGVYEQYF.

This clonotype was detected a few times. The chain has TRBV3-1 and TRBJ1-1, with D hard to call. Germline V gives CDR1 LGHDT, CDR2 YNNKEL (reference sequence). This CDR3 comprises 13 residues. V shed 2 bases and J shed 8 bases, with 12 bases lying between them. CDR3 loop: CASSQRSYREAFF. DNA for the CDR3: TGTGCCAGCAGCCAAAGGTCTTATAGGGAAGCTTTCTTT.

The rearrangement links TRBV7-8 to TRBJ2-1; D is perhaps TRBD2 (6 bases). Trimming shortened V by 11 bases and J by 4 bases, and 9 bases separated the two germline ends. The CDR3 length is 11 residues. Looked up from germline, CDR1 is SGHVS and CDR2 is FQNEAQ. The chain's CDR3 is CAAGSYNEQFF. The CDR3 DNA reads as TGTGCCGCCGGGAGTTACAATGAGCAGTTCTTC.

Regarding this clonotype: A single base separates this from a much larger clone, so it may be a read error. V usage is TRBV12-3 or TRBV12-4 and J usage is TRBJ2-5; 8 bases are shared with TRBD2. The last part of the DNA fits TRBJ2-7 better; the J call may be wrong. The CDR3 contains 13 residues. The CDR3 is CAGTRTSSYEQYF. CDR3 DNA sequence: TGTGCCGGCACCCGGACTAGCTCTTACGAGCAGTACTTC.

The rearrangement links TRBV5-1 to TRBJ2-1, with 7 nucleotides matching TRBD1. Trimming cost V 5 bases and J 5 bases; bases outside gene matches: 10. In germline, CDR1 is SGHRS, CDR2 YFSETQ. The CDR3 consists of 15 residues. CDR3 nucleotides: TGCGCCAGCAGTCAACAAATTCAGGGGGACAATGAGCAGTTCTTC. It is translated as CASSQQIQGDNEQFF.

This chain joins TRBV10-3 and TRBJ1-1; D remains ambiguous. V gave up 5 bases and J gave up 7 bases, with 8 bases separating them. This CDR3 is 11 amino acids long. Germline values: CDR1 ENHRY, CDR2 SYGVKD. Here the CDR3 reads CAISSGYEAFF. CDR3 in DNA: TGTGCCATCAGTTCGGGGTATGAAGCTTTCTTT.

This clonotype has a handful of counts. The chain employs TRBV18 and TRBJ2-1; D remains unclear. The ends were cut back, 6 bases at V and 7 bases at J, with 16 bases in the middle. The CDR3 is 14 amino acids. In germline, CDR1 is KGHSH, CDR2 LQKENI. The CDR3 protein is CASSPSSRRNEQFF. In DNA form, the CDR3 reads TGTGCCAGCTCCCCCTCGTCGCGTCGTAATGAGCAGTTCTTC.

This clonotype was counted only a few times. V and J are TRBV6-5 and TRBJ1-1; D possibly corresponds to TRBD1 (6 bases). This CDR3 spans 12 amino acids. Trimming pared 5 bases from V and 5 bases from J, leaving 9 bases between. CDR1 and CDR2 from the germline V gene are MNHEY and SVGAGI. The CDR3 sequence is CASSTGRTEAFF. The DNA of the CDR3 is TGTGCCAGCAGTACAGGGAGAACTGAAGCTTTCTTT.

The genes are TRBV20-1 and TRBJ2-4, with TRBD2 as a possible D gene (5 bases). This CDR3 is 15 amino acids long. The V gene's germline CDR1 is DFQATT and CDR2 SNEGSKA (reference sequence). The ends were cut back, 3 bases at V and 4 bases at J, with 16 bases in the middle. CDR3 in amino acids: CSASAASGRKNIQYF. Here the CDR3 DNA reads TGCAGTGCTAGCGCCGCCTCGGGGAGAAAAAACATTCAGTACTTC.

This clonotype was observed a handful of times. This sequence joins TRBV6-2 or TRBV6-3 and TRBJ2-1; D remains unclear. V was pared by 2 bases and J by 0 bases, with 8 bases between. The CDR3 totals 15 residues. Germline-derived CDR1 and CDR2 are MNHEY and SVGEGT. The CDR3 sequence is CASSYSTSSYNEQFF. CDR3 in DNA: TGTGCCAGCAGTTACAGCACGAGCTCCTACAATGAGCAGTTCTTC.

The chain has TRBV27 and TRBJ1-5, with D possibly matching TRBD1 (6 bases). V lost 5 bases and J lost 10, with 18 bases in between. This CDR3 spans 14 amino acids. Germline assignment: CDR1 MNHEY and CDR2 SMNVEV (reference sequence). CDR3 bases: TGTGCCAGCAGTCCATCGGGGGCCGGCTTACCCCAGCATTTT. As protein: CASSPSGAGLPQHF.

V gene TRBV27 combines with J gene TRBJ2-6, with D perhaps TRBD2 (6 bases). V lost 5 bases and J 2 bases, leaving 16 bases between the germline ends. The CDR3 covers 17 residues. Germline V gene sequence: CDR1 MNHEY, CDR2 SMNVEV (reference sequence). The CDR3 DNA is TGTGCCAGCAGTCCCCCGCGGGGCGGGACTGGGGCCAACGTCCTGACTTTC. Residues: CASSPPRGGTGANVLTF.

The CDR3 loop is CATRSHSQNGELFF. Written as DNA, the CDR3 is TGTGCCACCAGATCTCACTCGCAGAACGGGGAGCTGTTTTTT. This chain joins TRBV24-1 and TRBJ2-2; no clear D gene. Per the germline V gene, CDR1 is KGHDR and CDR2 is SFDVKD. The length of the CDR3 is 14 residues. V gave up 7 bases and J gave up 7 bases, with 15 bases separating them.

The genes are TRBV9 and TRBJ2-1; possible D gene TRBD1, 6 bases. CDR3 size: 16 residues. The V and J ends lost 6 bases and 1 base respectively, with 17 bases between them. CDR1 is SGDLS, CDR2 YYNGEE, per germline. In nucleotides, the CDR3 is TGTGCCAGCAACAAAGGGGGTCGAGCGTCCTACAATGAGCAGTTCTTC. Protein: CASNKGGRASYNEQFF.

This clonotype was seen more than once but under ten times. The chain joins TRBV9 to TRBJ1-3; 10 nucleotides align to TRBD1. Trimming removed 4 bases from V and 7 bases from J; junction bases left unmatched: 5. Germline V CDR1 and CDR2: SGDLS, YYNGEE. The CDR3 sequence is 14 residues long. This CDR3 reads CASSPDRGSNTIYF. The CDR3 DNA reads as TGTGCCAGCAGCCCGGACAGGGGGTCCAACACCATATATTTT.

This chain joins TRBV5-6 and TRBJ2-1; D gene unclear. The CDR3 is made up of 16 amino acids. Germline V gene lookup returns CDR1 SGHDT and CDR2 YYEEEE. Trimming took off 1 base at V and 1 base at J, with 12 bases between the two ends. CDR3 sequence: CASSLSARMSYNEQFF. CDR3 sequence (DNA): TGTGCCAGCAGCTTGTCCGCCAGGATGTCCTACAATGAGCAGTTCTTC.

This rearrangement joins TRBV18 to TRBJ2-7, with D maybe TRBD2 (5 bases). V was shortened by 4 bases and J by 5 bases, with 15 bases between the two germline ends. The CDR3 runs 14 residues. Looked up from germline, CDR1 is KGHSH and CDR2 is LQKENI. CDR3 bases: TGTGCCAGCTCACAAACGGCCGGGGTTGACGAGCAGTACTTC. It is translated as CASSQTAGVDEQYF.

This clonotype was seen ten or more times. The V call is TRBV28, the J call TRBJ2-5, with D possibly matching TRBD2 (5 bases). The CDR3 is 11 residues long. Trimming took off 7 bases at V and 3 bases at J, with 6 bases between the two ends. Per the germline V gene, CDR1 is MDHEN and CDR2 is SYDVKM. Here the CDR3 DNA reads TGTGCCAGCAAGAGGGAAGAGACCCAGTACTTC. As protein: CASKREETQYF.

This chain joins TRBV18 and TRBJ1-6; unclear D gene. Trimming stripped 2 bases from V and 8 bases from J, with 13 bases between. The CDR3 runs to 15 residues. CDR1 and CDR2 from the germline V gene are KGHSH and LQKENI. The CDR3 nucleotides are TGTGCCAGCTCACCAACCGGGTCTGAGGATTCACCCCTCCACTTT. Amino acid sequence: CASSPTGSEDSPLHF. Based on the CDR3 plus reference TRBV18 and TRBJ1-6, the full variable domain is NAGVMQNPRHLVRRRGQEARLRCSPMKGHSHVYWYRQLPEEGLKFMVYLQKENIIDESGMPKERFSAEFPKEGPSILRIQQVVRGDSAAYFCASSPTGSEDSPLHFGNGTRLTVT.

DNA of the CDR3: TGCAGTGCTTCACCCCTCCACTTT. Its protein product is CSASPLHF. This chain connects TRBV20-1 to TRBJ1-6; no clear D gene. This CDR3 is built from 8 residues. CDR1 DFQATT and CDR2 SNEGSKA come from the germline V gene (reference sequence). Trimming stripped 5 bases from V and 10 bases from J, with 0 bases between.